The 8 T cell receptor beta chains listed next were all sequenced from one sample in a study of blood T cell repertoires in COVID-19. Data came from immunoSEQ multiplex PCR; TCRdb stores just in-frame clones and leaves some out. The sample consists of 100,000 or so clones, 81% of them appearing once. Sequences were obtained from peripheral blood. The receptors shown here come from a man aged 80 or over with acute or convalescent COVID-19.

This rearrangement joins TRBV6-5 to TRBJ1-2, with 8 positions matching TRBD1. Germline trimming cut 10 bases from V and 8 bases from J; bases unmatched to any gene: 18. This CDR3 spans 15 amino acids. In germline, CDR1 is MNHEY, CDR2 SVGAGI. The CDR3 protein is CAIQPGQAPTTGYTF. The CDR3 bases are TGTGCCATACAACCGGGACAGGCACCAACCACGGGCTACACCTTC.

V usage is TRBV6-2 or TRBV6-3 and J usage is TRBJ2-7; TRBD1 aligns across 7 bases. This CDR3 spans 14 amino acids. Germline assignment: CDR1 MNHEY and CDR2 SVGEGT. V shed 5 bases and J 6 bases; nucleotides not matched to a gene: 10. Here the CDR3 DNA reads TGTGCCAGCAGTACACGGACAGGTTCTGTCGAGCAGTACTTC. Protein sequence: CASSTRTGSVEQYF.

CDR3 amino acids: CASSFDGNYGYTF. CDR3 nucleotide sequence: TGTGCCAGCAGCTTTGACGGGAACTATGGCTACACCTTC. The gene calls are TRBV6-5 and TRBJ1-2; D gene uncertain. Trimming left V 6 bases short and J 2 bases short, with 10 bases between. Germline-derived CDR1 and CDR2 are MNHEY and SVGAGI. The CDR3 covers 13 residues.

The rearrangement links TRBV28 to TRBJ1-1; 9 nucleotides line up with TRBD1. The CDR3 loop spans 12 amino acids. After removal of 6 bases from V and 4 bases from J, the junction contained 0 bases not matched to a gene. From germline, CDR1 is MDHEN and CDR2 SYDVKM. CDR3 nucleotide sequence: TGTGCCAGCAGGACAGGGGGCACTGAAGCTTTCTTT. Translated: CASRTGGTEAFF.

This chain joins TRBV5-4 and TRBJ2-1, with a tentative D call TRBD2 (6 bases). CDR1 and CDR2 (germline): SGHNT, YYREEE (reference sequence). CDR3 length: 15 residues. Trimming removed 0 bases from V and 4 bases from J, with 11 bases in between. In DNA, the CDR3 is TGTGCCAGCAGCTTGGACGTGGGAGGATACAATGAGCAGTTCTTC. It specifies CASSLDVGGYNEQFF.

CDR3 bases: TGTGCCAGCAGCTTAGCGGGACTAGATTATTCCGAGCAGTACTTC. It specifies CASSLAGLDYSEQYF. The rearrangement links TRBV7-8 to TRBJ2-7, with 8 bases fitting TRBD2. CDR3 size: 15 residues. V was clipped by 0 bases and J by 6 bases; unmatched bases: 7. From germline, CDR1 is SGHVS and CDR2 FQNEAQ.

The rearrangement joins TRBV18 to TRBJ2-4; perhaps TRBD1 as D (5 bases). Per germline, CDR1 KGHSH and CDR2 LQKENI. The ends were cut back, 2 bases at V and 7 bases at J, with 15 bases in the middle. The length of the CDR3 is 15 residues. The CDR3 nucleotides read TGTGCCAGCTCACCAGGTCCCCAGGGCGGCAACATTCAGTACTTC. Protein product: CASSPGPQGGNIQYF.

V and J are TRBV18 and TRBJ2-6; 12 positions match TRBD1. Germline CDR1 reads KGHSH; CDR2 reads LQKENI. V was clipped by 4 bases and J by 2 bases; unmatched bases: 3. The CDR3 extends over 17 amino acids. CDR3 amino acids: CASSRDRGRAGANVLTF. DNA for the CDR3: TGTGCCAGCTCACGGGACAGGGGGCGAGCTGGGGCCAACGTCCTGACTTTC. Together with reference TRBV18 and TRBJ2-6, the CDR3 gives the full variable domain: NAGVMQNPRHLVRRRGQEARLRCSPMKGHSHVYWYRQLPEEGLKFMVYLQKENIIDESGMPKERFSAEFPKEGPSILRIQQVVRGDSAAYFCASSRDRGRAGANVLTFGAGSRLTVL.